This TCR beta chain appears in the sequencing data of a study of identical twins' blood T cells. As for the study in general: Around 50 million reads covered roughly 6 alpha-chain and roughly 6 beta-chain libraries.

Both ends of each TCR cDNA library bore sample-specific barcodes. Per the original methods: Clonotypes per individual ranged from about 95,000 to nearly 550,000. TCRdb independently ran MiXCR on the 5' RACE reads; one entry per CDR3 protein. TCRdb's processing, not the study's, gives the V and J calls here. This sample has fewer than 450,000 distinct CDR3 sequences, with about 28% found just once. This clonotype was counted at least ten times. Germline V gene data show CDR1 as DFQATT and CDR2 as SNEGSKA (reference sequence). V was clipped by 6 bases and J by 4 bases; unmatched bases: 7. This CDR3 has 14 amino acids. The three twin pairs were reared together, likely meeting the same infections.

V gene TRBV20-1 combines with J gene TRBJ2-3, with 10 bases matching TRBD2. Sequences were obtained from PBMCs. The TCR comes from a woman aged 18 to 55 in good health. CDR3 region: CSATLAGVPDTQYF. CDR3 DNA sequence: TGCAGTGCAACCCTAGCGGGAGTCCCAGATACGCAGTATTTT.